Listed here is a single T cell receptor (beta chain). Its antigen remains unidentified. Trimming shortened V by 4 bases and J by 8 bases, and 19 bases separated the two germline ends. The CDR3 extends over 15 amino acids. Per the germline V gene, CDR1 is SGHRS and CDR2 is YFSETQ. TCR beta cDNA libraries had unique molecular identifiers. A few hundred thousand cDNA molecules came from about 1 to 10 million T cells. TCRdb re-derived calls from the PCR reads in MiXCR, one entry per CDR3 protein. The sample lists hundreds of thousands of distinct CDR3 sequences; more than 50% were seen once. The sample comes from a study of post-analysis software for immune sequencing data. Study in general: Disease courses included relapsing-remitting, secondary progressive and progressive-relapsing multiple sclerosis. General observations from the study: Controls' normalized Chao1 diversity significantly exceeded that of multiple sclerosis patients. With TRBV5-6, TRBV5-1 and TRBV20-1 included, about five TRBV segments were more frequent in patients than in controls.

The TCR sequence derives from a girl under 10 years old with multiple sclerosis. V gene TRBV5-1 combines with J gene TRBJ2-1, with D unclear. The specimen was blood. CDR3 nucleotides: TGCGCCAGCAGCACCCGGGCCCAACCGACCCATGAGCAGTTCTTC. This sequence encodes CASSTRAQPTHEQFF. The entire variable domain, with the rest obtained from reference TRBV5-1 and TRBJ2-1, is as follows: KAGVTQTPRYLIKTRGQQVTLSCSPISGHRSVSWYQQTPGQGLQFLFEYFSETQRNKGNFPGRFSGRQFSNSRSEMNVSTLELGDSALYLCASSTRAQPTHEQFFGPGTRLTVL.